The next 23 T cell receptor beta chains were all read from a single sample in a study of T cell responses to AZD1222 COVID-19 vaccine. Repertoires were generated with immunoSEQ multiplex PCR, while TCRdb's copy carries only in-frame clones and drops some. This sample has 150,000 or so clones, with 91% found just once. Sequencing used peripheral blood, obtained on day 0 of AZD1222 vaccination. All receptors derive from an adult in good health.

As DNA, the CDR3 is TGCAGCGCTCTACAGAACACCGGGGAGCTGTTTTTT. Its translation is CSALQNTGELFF. The chain carries TRBV29-1 and TRBJ2-2; D gene uncertain. Germline-derived CDR1 and CDR2 are SQVTM and ANQGSEA. V was pared by 7 bases and J by 1 base, with 7 bases between. There are 12 residues in the CDR3.

This clone was recorded only once. The chain has TRBV7-9 and TRBJ2-7; D is ambiguous. Germline assignment: CDR1 SEHNR and CDR2 FQNEAQ (reference sequence). V lost 4 bases to trimming and J lost 0 bases, with 7 bases between them. The CDR3 contains 13 residues. CDR3: CASSSGSSYEQYF. The CDR3 DNA is TGTGCCAGCAGCTCAGGATCCTCCTACGAGCAGTACTTC.

This clone has just a few counts. V and J are TRBV28 and TRBJ1-5; D perhaps matches TRBD1 (5 bases). With 4 bases removed from V and 4 bases from J, the gap between germline ends came to 20 bases. The CDR3 loop spans 17 amino acids. Per the germline V gene, CDR1 is MDHEN and CDR2 is SYDVKM. The CDR3 spells CASSYNPVRGWNQPQHF. The CDR3 DNA is TGTGCCAGCAGTTATAATCCCGTAAGGGGCTGGAATCAGCCCCAGCATTTT.

This sequence joins TRBV29-1 and TRBJ1-2; D is unclear. Per the germline V gene, CDR1 is SQVTM and CDR2 is ANQGSEA. V lost 6 bases to trimming and J lost 8 bases, with 19 bases between them. This CDR3 is 13 amino acids long. CDR3 loop: CSVQAAYSDGYTF. CDR3 in DNA: TGCAGCGTCCAAGCGGCCTACTCCGACGGCTACACCTTC.

CDR3: CASSQRSLRGPGNQPQHF. Here the CDR3 DNA reads TGTGCCAGCAGCCAACGCAGTCTCAGGGGGCCAGGCAATCAGCCCCAGCATTTT. The chain has TRBV6-2 or TRBV6-3 and TRBJ1-5, with TRBD1 matching over 8 bases. J gave up 2 bases and V 6 bases, and 15 bases lay outside the gene matches. Germline V gives CDR1 MNHEY, CDR2 SVGEGT. The CDR3 runs to 18 residues.

This sequence joins TRBV11-2 and TRBJ2-3; D may be TRBD1 or TRBD2 (5 bases each). V lost 5 bases, J lost 2 bases, and 14 bases lay in between. This CDR3 contains 15 residues. Germline CDR1 is SGHAT and CDR2 is FQNNGV. The CDR3 nucleotides are TGTGCCAGCAGCCCATGGGACCCCACCACAGATACGCAGTATTTT. Residues: CASSPWDPTTDTQYF.

The rearrangement joins TRBV28 to TRBJ2-2, with TRBD2 as a possible D gene (6 bases). This CDR3 has 13 amino acids. V lost 6 bases and J lost 4, with 9 bases in between. Germline CDR1 and CDR2: MDHEN and SYDVKM. The CDR3 reads CASSLGSTGELFF. The CDR3 region has the DNA TGTGCCAGCAGCCTCGGGAGCACCGGGGAGCTGTTTTTT. The full variable domain, completed using reference TRBV28 and TRBJ2-2, is DVKVTQSSRYLVKRTGEKVFLECVQDMDHENMFWYRQDPGLGLRLIYFSYDVKMKEKGDIPEGYSVSREKKERFSLILESASTNQTSMYLCASSLGSTGELFFGEGSRLTVL.

The V and J genes are TRBV28 and TRBJ2-6; TRBD1 agrees at 8 bases. The length of the CDR3 is 18 residues. V trimming: 6 bases; J trimming: 1 base; junction bases outside the gene matches: 11. Per germline, CDR1 MDHEN and CDR2 SYDVKM. The CDR3 protein is CASRGSQGAQSGANVLTF. The CDR3, as DNA: TGTGCCAGCAGGGGGAGTCAGGGGGCCCAGTCTGGGGCCAACGTCCTGACTTTC.

V is TRBV19 and J is TRBJ2-1; the match to TRBD2 covers 9 bases. V lost 8 bases to trimming and J lost 4 bases; unmatched junction nucleotides: 6. The CDR3 sequence is 14 residues long. Germline CDR1 reads LNHDA; CDR2 reads SQIVND (reference sequence). CDR3 bases: TGTGCCAGTTCGAGCGGGAGGACTTACAATGAGCAGTTCTTC. It encodes CASSSGRTYNEQFF.

The chain is built from TRBV18 and TRBJ2-3; 10 nucleotides match TRBD2. CDR3 length equals 17 residues. Germline CDR1 reads KGHSH; CDR2 reads LQKENI. The trim removed 2 bases at V and 5 bases at J, leaving 10 bases unmatched. CDR3 protein: CASSPTISGRAKDTQYF. CDR3 coding DNA: TGTGCCAGCTCACCAACGATCAGCGGGAGGGCCAAAGATACGCAGTATTTT.

On this clone: This CDR3 is also generated by other DNA sequences in the sample. V gene TRBV7-2 combines with J gene TRBJ2-7; D call uncertain. The CDR3 loop spans 11 amino acids. Germline CDR1 and CDR2: SGHTA and FQGNSA. V lost 2 bases and J lost 4, with 3 bases in between. Here the CDR3 reads CASSLRYEQYF. The CDR3 bases are TGTGCCAGCAGCTTAAGGTACGAGCAGTACTTC.

This clone appeared once. The V and J genes are TRBV6-5 and TRBJ2-5; D gene uncertain. The V end was cut by 0 bases, the J end by 5 bases, with 10 bases between. The CDR3 is 14 amino acids. Germline CDR1 and CDR2: MNHEY and SVGAGI. CDR3: CASSYSSGRETQYF. CDR3 DNA sequence: TGTGCCAGCAGTTACTCGAGTGGTAGGGAGACCCAGTACTTC.

The chain has TRBV2 and TRBJ2-5; maybe TRBD2 (6 bases). This CDR3 has 13 amino acids. The V end lost 4 bases, the J end lost 2 bases, and 8 bases lay between the germline ends. Germline-derived CDR1 and CDR2 are SNHLY and FYNNEI. This CDR3 is CASSGGTQETQYF. Here the CDR3 DNA reads TGTGCCAGCAGTGGCGGGACTCAAGAGACCCAGTACTTC.

The chain joins TRBV5-1 to TRBJ2-2; the D gene is possibly TRBD1 (6 bases). V was trimmed by 5 bases and J by 4 bases, leaving 18 bases between them. The CDR3 contains 16 residues. The germline V gene has CDR1 SGHRS and CDR2 YFSETQ. In DNA form, the CDR3 reads TGCGCCAGCAGACACCGCAGGGGAGATATCACCGGGGAGCTGTTTTTT. This encodes CASRHRRGDITGELFF.

V gene TRBV19 combines with J gene TRBJ2-3; TRBD2 agrees at 8 bases. The CDR3 is 14 residues long. Germline-derived CDR1 and CDR2 are LNHDA and SQIVND (reference sequence). V shed 2 bases and J 3 bases; nucleotides not matched to a gene: 1. The CDR3 bases are TGTGCCAGTAGTATAAGACTAGCGACAGATACGCAGTATTTT. It is translated as CASSIRLATDTQYF. The full variable domain, completed using reference TRBV19 and TRBJ2-3, is DGGITQSPKYLFRKEGQNVTLSCEQNLNHDAMYWYRQDPGQGLRLIYYSQIVNDFQKGDIAEGYSVSREKKESFPLTVTSAQKNPTAFYLCASSIRLATDTQYFGPGTRLTVL.

The CDR3 DNA sequence: TGTGCCATCAGTGAGTCGGCTAGCGGGGCGTCCTACAATGAGCAGTTCTTC. Encoded protein: CAISESASGASYNEQFF. The gene calls are TRBV10-3 and TRBJ2-1; TRBD2 matches 9 bases. CDR3 length: 17 amino acids. V shed 0 bases and J 1 base; nucleotides not matched to a gene: 4. Looked up from germline, CDR1 is ENHRY and CDR2 is SYGVKD.

CDR3: CASSYSTGFIGYTF. The CDR3 bases are TGTGCCAGCAGTTACTCGACAGGGTTTATTGGCTACACCTTC. The chain employs TRBV6-5 and TRBJ1-2, with 7 nucleotides matching TRBD1. The CDR3 has 14 residues. Trimming removed 0 bases from V and 7 bases from J; junction bases left unmatched: 5. From germline, CDR1 is MNHEY and CDR2 SVGAGI.

This clone was recorded at least ten times. This chain uses TRBV27 with TRBJ2-7; 7 nucleotides align to TRBD2. The J segment lost 3 bases and the V segment lost 6 bases, leaving 20 bases of the junction unmatched. Germline V gene data show CDR1 as MNHEY and CDR2 as SMNVEV (reference sequence). The CDR3 extends over 18 amino acids. The CDR3 spells CASRTTSSSGGRSYEQYF. The DNA of the CDR3 is TGTGCCAGCAGAACCACCTCATCTAGCGGTGGGAGGAGCTACGAGCAGTACTTC.

The chain recombines TRBV5-5 with TRBJ1-3; weak D call: TRBD1 (5 bases). V lost 4 bases to trimming and J lost 0 bases, with 8 bases between them. Germline V CDR1 and CDR2: SGHKS, YYEKEE (reference sequence). There are 14 residues in the CDR3. The CDR3 sequence is CASSQGGSGNTIYF. CDR3 DNA sequence: TGTGCCAGCAGCCAGGGCGGCTCTGGAAACACCATATATTTT.

The rearrangement uses TRBV5-1 and TRBJ2-3; 9 nucleotides agree with TRBD1. J gave up 4 bases and V 4 bases, and 7 bases lay outside the gene matches. Germline CDR1 and CDR2: SGHRS and YFSETQ. This CDR3 contains 15 residues. The CDR3 nucleotides are TGCGCCAGCAGCACGGGACAGGGTGAGGCAGATACGCAGTATTTT. It codes for CASSTGQGEADTQYF.

The chain links TRBV6-4 to TRBJ2-2; D is undetermined. The germline V gene has CDR1 MRHNA and CDR2 SNTAGT. Trimming pared 6 bases from V and 1 base from J, leaving 15 bases between. The CDR3 runs to 16 residues. Here the CDR3 reads CASSALGEGNTGELFF. For the CDR3, the DNA is TGTGCCAGCAGCGCCCTGGGCGAAGGGAACACCGGGGAGCTGTTTTTT.

The chain joins TRBV6-5 to TRBJ2-1; the D gene is possibly TRBD2 (7 bases). V gave up 2 bases and J gave up 5 bases, with 10 bases separating them. The germline CDR1 and CDR2 sequences are MNHEY and SVGAGI. This CDR3 region has 14 residues. CDR3 sequence reads: CASSYGGAHNEQFF. CDR3 sequence (DNA): TGTGCCAGCAGTTACGGGGGGGCGCACAATGAGCAGTTCTTC.

The CDR3 region is CASSQVAGLTNSPLHF. In nucleotides, the CDR3 is TGTGCCAGCAGCCAAGTTGCGGGACTGACTAATTCACCCCTCCACTTT. The V call is TRBV14, the J call TRBJ1-6; D might be TRBD1 (5 bases). Germline V gene lookup returns CDR1 SGHDN and CDR2 FVKESK. Trimming left V 1 base short and J 6 bases short, with 13 bases between. The CDR3 extends over 16 amino acids.